This T cell receptor (beta chain) came from a study of T cell responses to AZD1222 COVID-19 vaccine. Sequencing used immunoSEQ multiplex PCR; TCRdb keeps in-frame clones, though not all of them. The sample lists over 95,000 clones, more than 85% seen once, with 4.5% in the top ten. The CDR3 has 15 amino acids. Germline CDR1 and CDR2: MRHNA and SNTAGT. V lost 7 bases, J lost 4 bases, and 19 bases lay in between. The TCR comes from an adult in good health. The specimen comprised peripheral blood, sampled on day 0 of AZD1222 vaccination. The chain recombines TRBV6-4 with TRBJ1-2; a possible D gene is TRBD1 (5 bases). CDR3 protein: CASISPRDGPYGYTF. The CDR3 DNA is TGTGCCAGCATCTCTCCCCGGGACGGACCCTATGGCTACACCTTC.